These 25 T cell receptor beta chains share one sample of origin, sequenced in a study of Ad26.COV2.S vaccination and SARS-CoV-2 variants (dated by TCRdb to about 2021). This specimen's treatment or condition label, interpreted: about 20 received Ad26.COV2.S at low or high dose, single or two shots; about 5 received placebo; per-sample allocation not given. Repertoires of vaccine and placebo recipients were sequenced from samples collected on day 63 after the first injection. Receptor libraries were prepared by the immunoSEQ multiplex PCR assay. Held by TCRdb, this immuneACCESS table contains in-frame sequences only and omits some clones. Under half of the omission traces to an unresolved V gene where checked; the cause of the rest is unknown. The sample records around 300,000 clones, around 89% of which are singletons. The biggest ten clones account for around 6.1% of the sample. The sequencing here drew on peripheral blood, taken in a trial of Ad26.COV2.S vaccine versus placebo. These TCRs come from a person between 18 and 65 years old who received the Ad26.COV2.S COVID-19 vaccine or a placebo.

The chain recombines TRBV5-4 with TRBJ2-1; a possible D gene is TRBD1 (6 bases). Trimming stripped 0 bases from V and 1 base from J, with 14 bases between. CDR3 size: 17 residues. CDR1 is SGHNT and CDR2 is YYREEE in the germline V gene (reference sequence). The CDR3 nucleotides are TGTGCCAGCAGCTTGGGGCAGGGGAAAGGATCCTACAATGAGCAGTTCTTC. This translates into CASSLGQGKGSYNEQFF. The full variable domain, with the rest looked up from reference TRBV5-4 and TRBJ2-1, is ETGVTQSPTHLIKTRGQQVTLRCSSQSGHNTVSWYQQALGQGPQFIFQYYREEENGRGNFPPRFSGLQFPNYSSELNVNALELDDSALYLCASSLGQGKGSYNEQFFGPGTRLTVL.

The gene calls are TRBV3-1 (or the pseudogene TRBV3-2) and TRBJ2-5; D gene ambiguous. The CDR3 contains 13 residues. Germline V CDR1 and CDR2: LGHDT, YNNKEL (reference sequence). Trimming took 4 bases from V and 2 from J, leaving 8 bases between them. The CDR3 is CASSRPGQETQYF. As DNA, the CDR3 is TGTGCCAGCAGCCGACCCGGGCAAGAGACCCAGTACTTC.

This chain links TRBV7-8 with TRBJ2-3, with TRBD1 matching 7 bases. Germline V CDR1 and CDR2: SGHVS, FQNEAQ. With V trimmed by 5 bases and J by 4 bases, 3 bases remained unmatched. CDR3 size: 13 residues. Here the CDR3 reads CASSKDRPDTQYF. CDR3 nucleotide sequence: TGTGCCAGCAGCAAGGACAGGCCAGATACGCAGTATTTT.

The genes are TRBV19 and TRBJ1-3, with D perhaps TRBD1 (6 bases). Germline-derived CDR1 and CDR2 are LNHDA and SQIVND (reference sequence). The CDR3 spans 14 residues. The ends were cut back, 5 bases at V and 5 bases at J, with 13 bases in the middle. CDR3 DNA: TGTGCCAGTAGTTCCGGGACACGGAGAAACACCATATATTTT. Translating it yields CASSSGTRRNTIYF.

The chain recombines TRBV30 with TRBJ1-5; no reliable D call. The CDR3 is 12 amino acids. Germline CDR1 reads GTSNPN; CDR2 reads SVGIG (reference sequence). The ends were cut back, 5 bases at V and 0 bases at J, with 5 bases in the middle. The CDR3: CAWASSNQPQHF. CDR3 coding DNA: TGTGCCTGGGCATCTAGCAATCAGCCCCAGCATTTT.

V and J are TRBV7-2 and TRBJ2-1, with D possibly TRBD1 on 6 matching bases. V gave up 4 bases and J gave up 6 bases, with 16 bases separating them. CDR3 length: 15 amino acids. The germline V gene encodes CDR1 SGHTA and CDR2 FQGNSA. The CDR3 loop is CASSSQGTSLNEQFF. CDR3 coding DNA: TGTGCCAGCAGCTCTCAGGGGACGTCCCTCAATGAGCAGTTCTTC.

The CDR3, as DNA: TGTGCCAGCAGCAAAGGAAGGGGGACAGGGAAGTCTGGAAACACCATATATTTT. Its protein product is CASSKGRGTGKSGNTIYF. The chain joins TRBV21-1 to TRBJ1-3; TRBD1 reflects the table's D call only, with no check against the DNA. TRBV21-1 corresponds to a pseudogene. This CDR3 has 18 residues.

In DNA, the CDR3 is TGTGCCAGCAGTGAAGATCCTTGGAGACAGCCAACTAATGAAAAACTGTTTTTT. Its translation: CASSEDPWRQPTNEKLFF. The chain combines TRBV2 with TRBJ1-4; a weak D match, TRBD1 (5 bases). The germline CDR1 and CDR2 sequences are SNHLY and FYNNEI. Trimming pared 1 base from V and 0 bases from J, leaving 15 bases between. This CDR3 has 18 residues.

The V and J genes are TRBV5-1 and TRBJ2-1, with D possibly TRBD2 on 5 matching bases. The germline gives CDR1 SGHRS, CDR2 YFSETQ. V gave up 1 base and J gave up 0 bases, with 8 bases separating them. The CDR3 has 15 amino acids. CDR3 coding DNA: TGCGCCAGCAGCTTGAGGCGGGTCTCCTACAATGAGCAGTTCTTC. Protein product: CASSLRRVSYNEQFF.

The chain couples TRBV6-2 or TRBV6-3 to TRBJ2-1, with TRBD2 matching 7 bases. The CDR3 contains 15 residues. The J segment lost 4 bases and the V segment lost 6 bases, leaving 9 bases of the junction unmatched. Germline V gene lookup returns CDR1 MNHEY and CDR2 SVGEGT. The CDR3 DNA follows: TGTGCCAGCAGCCGTCGGGTGGGGGGGTACAATGAGCAGTTCTTC. It specifies CASSRRVGGYNEQFF.

This clone showed up just once. The CDR3 protein is CASSELGGVNTGELFF. DNA of the CDR3: TGTGCCAGCAGTGAATTAGGGGGGGTGAACACCGGGGAGCTGTTTTTT. This chain joins TRBV2 and TRBJ2-2; maybe TRBD2 (7 bases). There are 16 residues in the CDR3. V shed 2 bases and J shed 1 base, with 11 bases lying between them. The germline CDR1 and CDR2 sequences are SNHLY and FYNNEI.

The chain's CDR3 is CASSTAGHNEKLFF. CDR3 nucleotide sequence: TGTGCCAGCAGTACCGCGGGACATAATGAAAAACTGTTTTTT. The rearrangement links TRBV6-5 to TRBJ1-4; D may be TRBD1 (6 bases). This CDR3 is 14 amino acids long. The V gene's germline CDR1 is MNHEY and CDR2 SVGAGI. The V end was cut by 5 bases, the J end by 4 bases, with 11 bases between.

V usage is TRBV7-6 and J usage is TRBJ1-5; no definite D call. The germline V gene encodes CDR1 SGHVS and CDR2 FNYEAQ. The CDR3 is 14 amino acids. The germline V and J ends were trimmed by 0 bases and 6 bases, with 9 bases remaining between them. CDR3 sequence: CASSLAGDSQPQHF. Here the CDR3 DNA reads TGTGCCAGCAGCTTAGCCGGGGATAGTCAGCCCCAGCATTTT.

CDR3 nucleotides: TGTGCCAGCAGTACCCTAGCGGGAGCGGTGGATACGCAGTATTTT. Translated: CASSTLAGAVDTQYF. This chain uses TRBV28 with TRBJ2-3; 10 positions match TRBD2. The V gene's germline CDR1 is MDHEN and CDR2 SYDVKM. Trimming cost V 5 bases and J 6 bases; bases outside gene matches: 8. The CDR3 has 15 amino acids.

In this sample, this clone turned up once. The V call is TRBV10-3, the J call TRBJ1-1; the D gene is possibly TRBD1 (5 bases). Trimming removed 6 bases at V and 1 base at J, with 6 bases between. The CDR3 runs to 12 residues. The germline CDR1 and CDR2 sequences are ENHRY and SYGVKD. The CDR3 region has the DNA TGTGCCATCAGAACAGGGAACACTGAAGCTTTCTTT. Its translation: CAIRTGNTEAFF.

CDR3 sequence reads: CASARTPTWPYGYTF. CDR3 DNA sequence: TGCGCCAGCGCACGTACGCCTACTTGGCCCTATGGCTACACCTTC. The J gene is TRBJ1-2, the V gene TRBV5-1; D gene ambiguous. V was cut by 7 bases and J by 4 bases, with 20 bases left in between. The germline gives CDR1 SGHRS, CDR2 YFSETQ. CDR3 length: 15 amino acids. Filled out from reference TRBV5-1 and TRBJ1-2, the complete variable domain reads KAGVTQTPRYLIKTRGQQVTLSCSPISGHRSVSWYQQTPGQGLQFLFEYFSETQRNKGNFPGRFSGRQFSNSRSEMNVSTLELGDSALYLCASARTPTWPYGYTFGSGTRLTVV.

This clone was seen a single time. This chain joins TRBV7-3 and TRBJ1-5; D remains ambiguous. V shed 2 bases and J shed 4 bases, with 15 bases lying between them. The germline gives CDR1 SGHTA, CDR2 FQGTGA. This CDR3 has 16 amino acids. In nucleotides, the CDR3 is TGTGCCAGCAGCTTAGAGGCCCCGAGTGCAAATCAGCCCCAGCATTTT. It specifies CASSLEAPSANQPQHF. The full variable domain, in which reference TRBV7-3 and TRBJ1-5 provide the parts outside the CDR3, is GAGVSQTPSNKVTEKGKYVELRCDPISGHTALYWYRQSLGQGPEFLIYFQGTGAADDSGLPNDRFFAVRPEGSVSTLKIQRTERGDSAVYLCASSLEAPSANQPQHFGDGTRLSIL.

This sequence joins TRBV3-1 (or the pseudogene TRBV3-2) and TRBJ1-6; possibly TRBD1 for D (6 bases). Between the trimmed V and J ends, which lost 5 bases and 8 bases, there was a span of 10 bases. The CDR3 loop spans 13 amino acids. Germline V gene sequence: CDR1 LGHDT, CDR2 YNNKEL (reference sequence). The CDR3 DNA reads as TGTGCCAGCAGCGTGACAGGCGATTCACCCCTCCACTTT. This sequence encodes CASSVTGDSPLHF.

This chain uses TRBV6-5 with TRBJ1-1; D call uncertain. Trimming removed 0 bases at V and 0 bases at J, with 5 bases between. The germline gives CDR1 MNHEY, CDR2 SVGAGI. The CDR3 totals 14 residues. In nucleotides, the CDR3 is TGTGCCAGCAGTTACTCTGCAGTGAACACTGAAGCTTTCTTT. It encodes CASSYSAVNTEAFF.

The rearrangement links TRBV19 to TRBJ1-5; the match to TRBD1 covers 8 bases. V shed 2 bases, J shed 7 bases, and the junction held 16 bases outside the gene matches. CDR3 length equals 18 residues. CDR1 is LNHDA, CDR2 SQIVND, per germline (reference sequence). The CDR3 nucleotides are TGTGCCAGTAGTATACCTCACCACGGACAGGGATCACGCCAGCCCCAGCATTTT. Its protein is CASSIPHHGQGSRQPQHF.

This clone was seen only once. The genes are TRBV5-1 and TRBJ1-5; D not resolved. Germline values: CDR1 SGHRS, CDR2 YFSETQ. Trimming removed 5 bases from V and 1 base from J, with 13 bases in between. The CDR3 runs 15 residues. CDR3 DNA: TGCGCCAGCAGTTTTGCGGGTGAGAGCAATCAGCCCCAGCATTTT. It encodes CASSFAGESNQPQHF. The full variable domain, rest sourced from reference TRBV5-1 and TRBJ1-5, is KAGVTQTPRYLIKTRGQQVTLSCSPISGHRSVSWYQQTPGQGLQFLFEYFSETQRNKGNFPGRFSGRQFSNSRSEMNVSTLELGDSALYLCASSFAGESNQPQHFGDGTRLSIL.

The chain joins TRBV25-1 to TRBJ2-2, with unresolved D. CDR1 and CDR2 (germline): MGHDK, SYGVNS. V lost 6 bases, J lost 0 bases, and 8 bases lay in between. This CDR3 is 14 amino acids long. CDR3 amino acids: CASSWAANTGELFF. CDR3 sequence (DNA): TGTGCCAGCAGCTGGGCGGCGAACACCGGGGAGCTGTTTTTT.

The gene calls are TRBV10-3 and TRBJ2-7; D is uncertain. The CDR3 consists of 13 residues. Trimming took off 7 bases at V and 5 bases at J, with 15 bases between the two ends. Germline CDR1 and CDR2: ENHRY and SYGVKD. The CDR3 is CAIKAQQADEQYF. The CDR3 coding sequence is TGTGCCATCAAGGCTCAGCAGGCAGACGAGCAGTACTTC.

The chain joins TRBV10-3 to TRBJ1-5; D call uncertain. V lost 4 bases and J lost 5, with 9 bases in between. From germline, CDR1 is ENHRY and CDR2 SYGVKD. The length of the CDR3 is 13 residues. CDR3 amino acids: CAISVSGHQPQHF. In DNA, the CDR3 is TGTGCCATCAGTGTGTCTGGGCATCAGCCCCAGCATTTT.

The chain recombines TRBV6-1 with TRBJ1-2, with D maybe TRBD1 (6 bases). Germline V gene data show CDR1 as MNHNS and CDR2 as SASEGT. Trimming removed 1 base from V and 4 bases from J, with 10 bases in between. This CDR3 is built from 14 residues. CDR3 sequence: CASSEVTGIYGYTF. The CDR3 DNA is TGTGCCAGCAGTGAAGTTACAGGGATCTATGGCTACACCTTC.